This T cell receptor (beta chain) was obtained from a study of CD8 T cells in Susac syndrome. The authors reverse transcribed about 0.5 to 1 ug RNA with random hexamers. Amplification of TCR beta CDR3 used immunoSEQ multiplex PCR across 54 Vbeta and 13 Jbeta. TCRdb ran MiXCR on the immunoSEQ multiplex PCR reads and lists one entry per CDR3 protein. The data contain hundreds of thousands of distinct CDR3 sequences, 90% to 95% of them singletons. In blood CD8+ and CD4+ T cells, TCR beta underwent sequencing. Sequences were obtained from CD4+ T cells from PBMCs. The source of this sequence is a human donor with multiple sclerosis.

CDR3 loop: CSVDSAGTDTQYF. As DNA, the CDR3 is TGCAGCGTTGACTCAGCCGGCACAGATACGCAGTATTTT. This sequence joins TRBV29-1 and TRBJ2-3; D is uncertain. The CDR3 length is 13 residues. Looked up from germline, CDR1 is SQVTM and CDR2 is ANQGSEA. V lost 3 bases and J lost 1, with 8 bases in between.